This T cell receptor beta chain comes out of a study of early T cells in non-severe SARS-CoV-2 infection. Study-wide background: With bulk RNA from unsorted whole blood as input, sequencing yielded unpaired chains.

Attached unique molecular identifiers marked individual cDNA molecules. MiXCR was run by TCRdb on the 5' RACE reads, yielding one entry per CDR3 protein. Among roughly 33,000 distinct CDR3 sequences listed, around 5% were seen once. Germline V CDR1 and CDR2: LNHNV, YYDKDF (reference sequence). The length of the CDR3 is 14 residues. As concerns this clonotype: A much larger clonotype is one base distant, so this may be a read error.

The sequence was collected from an adult who was a healthcare worker with PCR-confirmed SARS-CoV-2 infection or an uninfected control (not recorded which). The chain couples TRBV15 to TRBJ2-7; tentative D call: TRBD1 (6 bases). Specimen: whole blood. For the CDR3, the DNA is TGTCCCACCAGCAGAGATCAGGGGAAATACGAGCAGTACTTC. Residues: CPTSRDQGKYEQYF. Variable domain in full (rest from reference TRBV15 and TRBJ2-7): DAMVIQNPRYQVTQFGKPVTLSCSQTLNHNVMYWYQQKSSQAPKLLFHYYDKDFNNEADTPDNFQSRRPNTSFCFLDIRSPGLGDTAMYLCPTSRDQGKYEQYFGPGTRLTVT.